Below, 21 T cell receptor beta chains from the same sample are listed, as sequenced in a study of T cells expressing NK-cell markers. From the 5' RACE reads, TCRdb lists one entry per CDR3 protein and no DNA. This sample contains about 460,000 distinct CDR3 sequences. Sequencing was performed on blood T cells: a sorted CD56 or NKG2C T cell subset, CD4+ or CD8+ T cells, or bulk PBMC T cells (not recorded which). These receptors originate from a woman between 45 and 65 years old in good health.

The chain carries TRBV30 and TRBJ2-2; checking the TCRdb D call of TRBD1 is not possible without DNA. The germline V gene has CDR1 GTSNPN and CDR2 SVGIG (reference sequence). CDR3 size: 12 residues. This chain's CDR3 is CAWAGGSGELFF. Based on the CDR3 plus reference TRBV30 and TRBJ2-2, the full variable domain is SQTIHQWPATLVQPVGSPLSLECTVEGTSNPNLYWYRQAAGRGLQLLFYSVGIGQISSEVPQNLSASRPQDRQFILSSKKLLLSDSGFYLCAWAGGSGELFFGEGSRLTVL.

The V gene is TRBV30, the J gene TRBJ2-3; as DNA is missing, the TRBD1 call by TCRdb cannot be tested. Germline CDR1 reads GTSNPN; CDR2 reads SVGIG (reference sequence). This CDR3 region has 14 residues. The CDR3 is CAWRMGAPTDTQYF.

The chain couples TRBV15 to TRBJ2-3. Germline V lookup: CDR1 LNHNV, CDR2 YYDKDF (reference sequence). The CDR3 has 15 residues. The CDR3 spells CATSRDPIRADTQYF.

The V call is TRBV20-1, the J call TRBJ2-4; as DNA is missing, the TRBD2 call by TCRdb cannot be tested. The V gene's germline CDR1 is DFQATT and CDR2 SNEGSKA (reference sequence). This CDR3 is 16 amino acids long. CDR3 sequence reads: CSAVLTSGREKNIQYF.

The rearrangement joins TRBV27 to TRBJ2-5; TCRdb's D call, TRBD2, is unchecked because there is no DNA. The germline V gene has CDR1 MNHEY and CDR2 SMNVEV (reference sequence). There are 14 residues in the CDR3. CDR3 amino acids: CASSPTSSRETQYF.

The chain has TRBV18 and TRBJ2-1; TCRdb calls TRBD2, which cannot be checked without DNA. Per the germline V gene, CDR1 is KGHSH and CDR2 is LQKENI. This CDR3 has 15 residues. CDR3 residues: CASSPSGGSGSEQFF. Full variable domain (outside the CDR3, taken from reference TRBV18 and TRBJ2-1): NAGVMQNPRHLVRRRGQEARLRCSPMKGHSHVYWYRQLPEEGLKFMVYLQKENIIDESGMPKERFSAEFPKEGPSILRIQQVVRGDSAAYFCASSPSGGSGSEQFFGPGTRLTVL.

V is TRBV2 and J is TRBJ2-3. This CDR3 is 11 amino acids long. CDR1 and CDR2 from the germline V gene are SNHLY and FYNNEI. This chain's CDR3 is CASSPIDTQYF.

V is TRBV7-3 and J is TRBJ2-1; the D call of TRBD1 rests on TCRdb alone, since no DNA is present to check it. Germline lookup yields CDR1 SGHTA and CDR2 FQGTGA. The CDR3 is 16 residues long. CDR3 loop: CASSLSSGGLGNEQFF.

The V and J genes are TRBV12-3 or TRBV12-4 and TRBJ2-4; TCRdb outputs TRBD1, but without DNA this stays unchecked. This CDR3 comprises 16 residues. CDR3 sequence reads: CASSPFSGLAKNIQYF.

This chain's CDR3 is CASSQLAADTDTQYF. The chain couples TRBV5-1 to TRBJ2-3; lacking DNA, the TRBD2 call made by TCRdb goes unchecked. Germline V gene sequence: CDR1 SGHRS, CDR2 YFSETQ. CDR3 length equals 15 residues. Together with reference TRBV5-1 and TRBJ2-3, the CDR3 gives the full variable domain: KAGVTQTPRYLIKTRGQQVTLSCSPISGHRSVSWYQQTPGQGLQFLFEYFSETQRNKGNFPGRFSGRQFSNSRSEMNVSTLELGDSALYLCASSQLAADTDTQYFGPGTRLTVL.

The rearrangement joins TRBV10-3 to TRBJ1-2; lacking DNA, the TRBD1 call made by TCRdb goes unchecked. CDR1 is ENHRY and CDR2 is SYGVKD in the germline V gene. This CDR3 contains 14 residues. CDR3 sequence reads: CAISETGGENGYTF.

The chain recombines TRBV24-1 with TRBJ1-5. This CDR3 is built from 13 residues. Germline CDR1 reads KGHDR; CDR2 reads SFDVKD. CDR3 region: CATRGGGDQPQHF.

This chain links TRBV12-3 or TRBV12-4 with TRBJ2-2. The CDR3 length is 13 residues. CDR3 sequence reads: CASSLYNPGELFF.

The rearrangement links TRBV27 to TRBJ2-1; TCRdb proposes TRBD2, but this gene call is untestable without DNA. This CDR3 is 18 amino acids long. Germline V gene lookup returns CDR1 MNHEY and CDR2 SMNVEV (reference sequence). The CDR3 is CASSLGGAGGPTYNEQFF.

The chain recombines TRBV12-3 or TRBV12-4 with TRBJ2-7; TCRdb returns TRBD1, unconfirmable since there is no DNA. The CDR3 has 14 residues. Here the CDR3 reads CASSLGGSRSEQYF.

This chain joins TRBV5-1 and TRBJ2-7. The germline V gene encodes CDR1 SGHRS and CDR2 YFSETQ. The CDR3 spans 13 residues. The CDR3 sequence is CASSLRGLHEQYF.

The V and J genes are TRBV10-3 and TRBJ1-2; TCRdb picks TRBD1, but there is no DNA to check that call. This CDR3 region has 13 residues. Germline values: CDR1 ENHRY, CDR2 SYGVKD. CDR3 region: CAISPIQEYGYTF.

This chain links TRBV20-1 with TRBJ2-1; TCRdb picks TRBD1, but there is no DNA to check that call. CDR3 length: 15 amino acids. The germline CDR1 and CDR2 sequences are DFQATT and SNEGSKA (reference sequence). CDR3 loop: CSARDPGTGTLKQFF.

The chain combines TRBV6-5 with TRBJ2-7; TCRdb returns TRBD1, unconfirmable since there is no DNA. Germline lookup yields CDR1 MNHEY and CDR2 SVGAGI. The CDR3 is 14 residues long. CDR3 in amino acids: CASSRQGGSYEQYF.

The genes are TRBV5-5 and TRBJ2-2; the TRBD2 assignment by TCRdb is unverifiable without DNA. The CDR3 is 17 amino acids. CDR1 and CDR2 from the germline V gene are SGHKS and YYEKEE (reference sequence). CDR3 residues: CASSSSGSVYDTGELFF.

The V and J genes are TRBV5-1 and TRBJ2-1; the D gene TCRdb calls, TRBD1, cannot be checked with no DNA. Germline-derived CDR1 and CDR2 are SGHRS and YFSETQ. The CDR3 extends over 12 amino acids. The CDR3 reads CASNGGYNEQFF.